The T cell receptor (beta chain) described here comes from a study of tumor-infiltrating lymphocytes in primary liver carcinoma. Background on the study: Each of the samples returned roughly 3.65 to 7.5 million productive TCRbeta reads (a yield similar across tissue types).

Notes on this clonotype: Its antigen is currently unknown. One end of the junction fails to match germline, which may point to a read error.

Study-wide points: A fraction of only about 7-25% of top clones appeared in all five tumor regions. Tumor-adjacent and tumor-blood pairs showed less overlap than tumor region pairs.

The authors made TCR beta cDNA from approximately 500 ng total RNA with a constant-region primer. Construction of TCR beta libraries relied on three successive nested multiplex PCR rounds employing slightly modified ARM-PCR. The study ran its first two PCR rounds for roughly 11 cycles each, using TRBV1-TRBV30 forward primers and a C-beta reverse primer. TCRdb re-called the multiplex PCR reads through MiXCR, storing one row per CDR3 protein. The sample holds about 190,000 distinct CDR3 sequences, roughly 80% seen once. The CDR3 totals 17 residues. From germline, CDR1 is LGHNA and CDR2 YNFKEQ. Bulk tissue was left unsorted, and RNA and DNA were co-extracted from about 21-30 mg of it.

The sample comprised tumor tissue from primary liver carcinoma. V is TRBV4-2 and J is TRBJ2-3; possible D gene TRBD2, 6 bases. The origin of this receptor is a man between 40 and 49 years old with primary liver carcinoma and hepatitis B virus infection. In nucleotides, the CDR3 is TGTGTCAGCAGCCAAGTCGATGTGGGAGGTTCCACAGATACGCAGTATTTT. Translated: CVSSQVDVGGSTDTQYF.